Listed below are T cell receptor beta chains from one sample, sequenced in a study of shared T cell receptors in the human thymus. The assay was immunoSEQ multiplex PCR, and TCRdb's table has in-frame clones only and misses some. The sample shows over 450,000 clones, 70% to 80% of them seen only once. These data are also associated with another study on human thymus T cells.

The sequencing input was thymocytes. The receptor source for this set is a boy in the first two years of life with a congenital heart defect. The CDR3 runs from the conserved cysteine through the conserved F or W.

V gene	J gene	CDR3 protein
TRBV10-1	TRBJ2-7	CASSDMGLAGGSYFYEQYF
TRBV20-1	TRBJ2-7	CSAGVSGRIYF
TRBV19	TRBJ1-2	CASSPGTGDYGYTF
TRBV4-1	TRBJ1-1	CASSQDGRGLGAFF
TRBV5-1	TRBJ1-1	CASSLGQELPNTEAFF
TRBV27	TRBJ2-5	CASNPEREQETQYF
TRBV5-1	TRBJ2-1	CASRGTSGEQFF
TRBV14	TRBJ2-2	CASSPGRGAGELFF
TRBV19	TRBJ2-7	CASSHRGLAGSYEQYF
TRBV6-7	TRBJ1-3	CASRLRRVDSF
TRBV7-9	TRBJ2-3	CASSPPKQADTQYF
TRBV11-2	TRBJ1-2	CASSAPDRRGYGYTF
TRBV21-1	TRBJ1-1	CSRPGQGDTEAFF
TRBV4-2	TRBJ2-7	CASSPDRGSSSYEQYF
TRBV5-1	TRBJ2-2	CASSPDRVKTGELFF
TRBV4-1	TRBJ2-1	CASSQALVLDSRRYNEQFF
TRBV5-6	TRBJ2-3	CASSLGGRATDTQYF
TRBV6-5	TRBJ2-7	CASSLEGSEQYF
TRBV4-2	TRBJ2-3	CASSNVAGEGTDTQYF
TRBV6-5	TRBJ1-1	CAIRRRLNTEAFF
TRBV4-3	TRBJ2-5	CASSHRRLGRGPQETQYF
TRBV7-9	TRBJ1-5	CASSLEGAQHF
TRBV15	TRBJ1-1	CATSPGQGGAAFF
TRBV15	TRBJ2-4	CATSRETSPGKRIQYF
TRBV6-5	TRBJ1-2	CASSQGSNYGYTF
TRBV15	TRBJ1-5	CATSRRRGPGEPQHF
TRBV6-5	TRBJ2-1	CASSPGTSLDEQFF
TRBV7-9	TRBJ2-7	CASSVGTGLDYEQYF
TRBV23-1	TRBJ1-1	CASSQSSQGGNTEAFF
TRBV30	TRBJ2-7	CAWSPQGYEQYF
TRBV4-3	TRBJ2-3	CASSLRCEDRVADTQYF
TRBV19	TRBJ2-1	CASSMCGLYNEQFF
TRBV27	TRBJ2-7	CASSLKSGTGSYEQYF
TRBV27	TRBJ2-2	CASSGPQGAKGTGELFF
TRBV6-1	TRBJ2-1	CASSSGRATYNEQFF
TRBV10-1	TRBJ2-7	CASSPPEGLGIYEQYF
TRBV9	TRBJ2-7	CASSPQPGQVYEQYF
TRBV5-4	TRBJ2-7	CASSPSGRGTPLEQYF
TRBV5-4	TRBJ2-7	CASIPGRTAGTSGPYEQYF
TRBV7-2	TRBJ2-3	CASSPGQGPDTQYF
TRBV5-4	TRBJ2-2	CASSSRESRGSGELFF
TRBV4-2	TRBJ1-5	CASSQEEGHAGAGGNQPQHF
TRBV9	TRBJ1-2	CASSVDRDREDGYTF
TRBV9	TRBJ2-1	CASSPPKVPAGAHSYNEQFF
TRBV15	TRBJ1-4	CATSREGDSLTNEKLFF
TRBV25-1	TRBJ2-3	CASSEGTPGQGFGDTQYF
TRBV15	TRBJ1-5	CATSRGGKEGSNQPQHF
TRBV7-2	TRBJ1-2	CASLLGDRGPPGVGYTF
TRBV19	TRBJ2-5	CASTPDGEETQYF
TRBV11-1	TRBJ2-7	CASNIPGTLFYEQYF
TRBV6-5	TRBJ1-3	CASSPRVPGNTIYF
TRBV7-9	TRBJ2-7	CASSSLAGGPHYEQYF
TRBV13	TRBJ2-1	CASSFGTGYNEQFF
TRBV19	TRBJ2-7	CASKAGSRYEQYF
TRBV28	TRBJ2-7	CASSLSGMAYEQYF
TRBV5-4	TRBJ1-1	CASSIPGTGHTEAFF
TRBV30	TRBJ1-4	CAWTSVPRLNEKLFF